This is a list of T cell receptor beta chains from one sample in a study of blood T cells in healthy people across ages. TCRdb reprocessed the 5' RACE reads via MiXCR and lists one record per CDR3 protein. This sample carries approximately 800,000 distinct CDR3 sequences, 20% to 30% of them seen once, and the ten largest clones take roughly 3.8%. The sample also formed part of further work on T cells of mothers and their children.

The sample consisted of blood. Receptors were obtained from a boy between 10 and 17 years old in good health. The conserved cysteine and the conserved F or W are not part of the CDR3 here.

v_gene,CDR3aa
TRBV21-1,ASSKAGETQY
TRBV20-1,SARGLVGNTGELF
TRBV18,ASSPGYGEKLF
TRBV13,ASSPLQALKGGEQY
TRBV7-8,ASSQGNRVGENTEAF
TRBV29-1,SVAEQVNEKLF
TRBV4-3,ASSQRRTDEQY
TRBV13,ASSQVPAGKFEQY
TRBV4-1,ASSQGELAGVRAKNIQY
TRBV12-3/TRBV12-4,ASRKGLAANNEQF
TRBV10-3,AIGLAGATYTGELF
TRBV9,ASSPGGGEQETQY
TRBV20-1,SAKIIMNTEAF
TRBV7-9,ASSDLTGEQPQH
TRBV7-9,ASSLLSAGGNNEQF
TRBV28,ASSFKQNTDTQY